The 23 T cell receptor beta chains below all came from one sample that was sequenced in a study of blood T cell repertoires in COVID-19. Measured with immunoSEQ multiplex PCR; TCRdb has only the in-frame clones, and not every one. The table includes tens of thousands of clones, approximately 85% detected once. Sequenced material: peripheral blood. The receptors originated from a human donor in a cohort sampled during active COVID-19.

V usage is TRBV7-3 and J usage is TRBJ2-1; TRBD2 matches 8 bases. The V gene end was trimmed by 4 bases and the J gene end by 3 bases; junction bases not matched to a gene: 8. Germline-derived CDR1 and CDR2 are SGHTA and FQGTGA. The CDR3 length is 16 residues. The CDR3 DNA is TGTGCCAGCAGCTCCCTAAGCGGGAGTGGCTACAATGAGCAGTTCTTC. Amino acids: CASSSLSGSGYNEQFF.

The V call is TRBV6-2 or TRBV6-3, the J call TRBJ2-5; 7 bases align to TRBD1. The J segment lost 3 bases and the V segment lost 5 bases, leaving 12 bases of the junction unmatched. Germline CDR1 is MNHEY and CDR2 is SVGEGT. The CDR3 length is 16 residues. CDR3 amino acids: CASSTLKRQGKETQYF. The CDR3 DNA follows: TGTGCCAGCAGTACCCTCAAGCGACAGGGAAAAGAGACCCAGTACTTC.

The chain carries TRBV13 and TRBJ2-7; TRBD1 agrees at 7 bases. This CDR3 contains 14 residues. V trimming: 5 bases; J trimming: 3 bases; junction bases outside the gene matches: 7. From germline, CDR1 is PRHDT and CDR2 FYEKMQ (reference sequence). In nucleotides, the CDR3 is TGTGCCAGCAGCGCCGGGACAGCATTCTACGAGCAGTACTTC. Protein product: CASSAGTAFYEQYF.

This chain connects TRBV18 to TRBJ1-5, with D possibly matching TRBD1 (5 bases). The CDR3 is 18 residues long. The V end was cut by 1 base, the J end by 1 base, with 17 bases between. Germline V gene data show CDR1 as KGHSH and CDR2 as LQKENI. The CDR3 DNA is TGTGCCAGCTCACCACTTCGGCAGGGTCATATAAGCAATCAGCCCCAGCATTTT. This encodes CASSPLRQGHISNQPQHF.

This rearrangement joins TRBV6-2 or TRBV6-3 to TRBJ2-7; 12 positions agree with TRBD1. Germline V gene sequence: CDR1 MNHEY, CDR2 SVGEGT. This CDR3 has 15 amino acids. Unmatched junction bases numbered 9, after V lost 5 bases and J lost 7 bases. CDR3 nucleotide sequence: TGTGCCAGCAGTAACCGGGACAGGGGGCTGTGGGAGCAGTACTTC. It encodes CASSNRDRGLWEQYF.

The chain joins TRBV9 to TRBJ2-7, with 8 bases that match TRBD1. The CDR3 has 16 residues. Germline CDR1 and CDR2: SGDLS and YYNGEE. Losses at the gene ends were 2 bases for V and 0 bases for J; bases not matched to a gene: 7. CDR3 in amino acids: CASSVIRDRFSYEQYF. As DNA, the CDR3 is TGTGCCAGCAGCGTCATCCGGGACAGGTTCTCCTACGAGCAGTACTTC.

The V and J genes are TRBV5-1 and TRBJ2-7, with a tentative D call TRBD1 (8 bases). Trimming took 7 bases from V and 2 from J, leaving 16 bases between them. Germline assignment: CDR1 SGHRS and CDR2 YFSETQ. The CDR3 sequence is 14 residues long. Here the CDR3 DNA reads TGCGCCAGCCATACAGGGGGGGAACCCTACGAGCAGTACTTC. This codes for CASHTGGEPYEQYF.

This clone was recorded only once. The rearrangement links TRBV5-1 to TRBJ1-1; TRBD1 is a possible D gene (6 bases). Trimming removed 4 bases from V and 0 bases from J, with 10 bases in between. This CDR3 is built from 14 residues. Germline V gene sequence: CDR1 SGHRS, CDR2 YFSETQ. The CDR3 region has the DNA TGCGCCAGCAGCACCGGGACATTGAACACTGAAGCTTTCTTT. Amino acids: CASSTGTLNTEAFF.

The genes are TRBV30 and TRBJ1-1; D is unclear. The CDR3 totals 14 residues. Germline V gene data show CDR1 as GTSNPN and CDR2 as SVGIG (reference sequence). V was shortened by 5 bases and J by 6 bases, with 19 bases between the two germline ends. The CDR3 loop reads CAWVRPAGGPEAFF. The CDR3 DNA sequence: TGTGCCTGGGTCCGCCCGGCCGGCGGTCCTGAAGCTTTCTTT.

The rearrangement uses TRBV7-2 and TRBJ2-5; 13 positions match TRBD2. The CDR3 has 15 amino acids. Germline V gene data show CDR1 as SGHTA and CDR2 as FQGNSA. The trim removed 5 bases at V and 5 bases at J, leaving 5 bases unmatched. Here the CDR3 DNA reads TGTGCCAGCAGCGAGGGACTAGCGGGAAGGGAGACCCAGTACTTC. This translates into CASSEGLAGRETQYF.

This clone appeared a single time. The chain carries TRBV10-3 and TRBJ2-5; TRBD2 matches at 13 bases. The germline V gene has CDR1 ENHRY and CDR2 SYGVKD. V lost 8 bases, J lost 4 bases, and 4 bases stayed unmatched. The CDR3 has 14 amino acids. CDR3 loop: CAIRTSGSSETQYF. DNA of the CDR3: TGTGCCATCCGGACTAGCGGGAGTTCAGAGACCCAGTACTTC.

CDR3 bases: TGTGCCAGCAGCCCTTGGACAGGCCTCAATTCACCCCTCCACTTT. Protein: CASSPWTGLNSPLHF. V and J are TRBV14 and TRBJ1-6; TRBD1 agrees at 7 bases. Trimming took 4 bases from V and 7 from J; bases not matched to a gene: 7. The CDR3 extends over 15 amino acids. Germline lookup yields CDR1 SGHDN and CDR2 FVKESK.

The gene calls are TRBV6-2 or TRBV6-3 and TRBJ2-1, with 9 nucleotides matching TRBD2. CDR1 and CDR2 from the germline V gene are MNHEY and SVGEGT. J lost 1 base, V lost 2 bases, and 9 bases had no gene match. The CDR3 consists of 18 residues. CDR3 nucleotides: TGTGCCAGCAGTTACGAACAGGGAAGCGGGAGGTCCTACAATGAGCAGTTCTTC. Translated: CASSYEQGSGRSYNEQFF.

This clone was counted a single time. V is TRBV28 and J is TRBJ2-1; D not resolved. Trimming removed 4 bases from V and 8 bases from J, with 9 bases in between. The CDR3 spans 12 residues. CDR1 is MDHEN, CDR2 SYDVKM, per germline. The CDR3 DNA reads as TGTGCCAGCAGTTACGGGTGGGATGAGCAGTTCTTC. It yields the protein CASSYGWDEQFF.

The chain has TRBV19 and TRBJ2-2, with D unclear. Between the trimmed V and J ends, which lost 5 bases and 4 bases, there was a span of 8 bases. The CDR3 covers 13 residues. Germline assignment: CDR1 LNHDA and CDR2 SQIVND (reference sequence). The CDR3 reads CASSQVTTGELFF. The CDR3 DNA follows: TGTGCCAGTAGTCAGGTTACCACCGGGGAGCTGTTTTTT.

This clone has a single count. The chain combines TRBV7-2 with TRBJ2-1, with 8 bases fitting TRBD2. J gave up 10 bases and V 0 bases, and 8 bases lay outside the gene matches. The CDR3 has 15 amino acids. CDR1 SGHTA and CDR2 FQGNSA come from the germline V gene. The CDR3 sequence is CASSLAIGLAAEQFF. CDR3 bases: TGTGCCAGCAGCTTAGCCATTGGACTAGCAGCCGAGCAGTTCTTC. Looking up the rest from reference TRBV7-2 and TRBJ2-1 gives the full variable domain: GAGVSQSPSNKVTEKGKDVELRCDPISGHTALYWYRQSLGQGLEFLIYFQGNSAPDKSGLPSDRFSAERTGGSVSTLTIQRTQQEDSAVYLCASSLAIGLAAEQFFGPGTRLTVL.

CDR3 region: CASSLGIGTGTDTQYF. The CDR3 DNA follows: TGTGCCAGCAGCTTAGGTATAGGGACAGGCACAGATACGCAGTATTTT. The gene calls are TRBV5-5 and TRBJ2-3; 7 bases map to TRBD1. Germline CDR1 is SGHKS and CDR2 is YYEKEE (reference sequence). The CDR3 spans 16 residues. V gave up 2 bases and J gave up 1 base; unmatched junction bases: 7. Filled out from reference TRBV5-5 and TRBJ2-3, the complete variable domain reads DAGVTQSPTHLIKTRGQQVTLRCSPISGHKSVSWYQQVLGQGPQFIFQYYEKEERGRGNFPDRFSARQFPNYSSELNVNALLLGDSALYLCASSLGIGTGTDTQYFGPGTRLTVL.

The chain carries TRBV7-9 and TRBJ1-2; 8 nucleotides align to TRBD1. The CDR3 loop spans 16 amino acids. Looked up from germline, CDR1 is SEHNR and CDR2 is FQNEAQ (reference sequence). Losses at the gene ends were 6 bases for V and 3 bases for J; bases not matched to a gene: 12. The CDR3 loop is CASRGRGRERDYGYTF. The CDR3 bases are TGTGCCAGCAGGGGCAGGGGGCGCGAAAGGGACTATGGCTACACCTTC.

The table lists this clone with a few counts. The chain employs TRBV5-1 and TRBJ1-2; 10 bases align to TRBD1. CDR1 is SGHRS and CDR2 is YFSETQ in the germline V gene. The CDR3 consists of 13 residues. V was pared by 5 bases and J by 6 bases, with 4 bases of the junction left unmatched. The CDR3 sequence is CASSPTGGDGYTF. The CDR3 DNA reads TGCGCCAGCAGTCCGACAGGGGGCGATGGCTACACCTTC. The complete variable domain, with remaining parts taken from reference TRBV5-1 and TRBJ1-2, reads KAGVTQTPRYLIKTRGQQVTLSCSPISGHRSVSWYQQTPGQGLQFLFEYFSETQRNKGNFPGRFSGRQFSNSRSEMNVSTLELGDSALYLCASSPTGGDGYTFGSGTRLTVV.

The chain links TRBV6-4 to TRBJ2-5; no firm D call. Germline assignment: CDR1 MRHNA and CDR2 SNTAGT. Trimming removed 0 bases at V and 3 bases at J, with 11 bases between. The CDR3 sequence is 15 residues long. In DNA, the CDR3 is TGTGCCAGCAGTGACTCGAGTCTAGTGAAAGAGACCCAGTACTTC. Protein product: CASSDSSLVKETQYF.

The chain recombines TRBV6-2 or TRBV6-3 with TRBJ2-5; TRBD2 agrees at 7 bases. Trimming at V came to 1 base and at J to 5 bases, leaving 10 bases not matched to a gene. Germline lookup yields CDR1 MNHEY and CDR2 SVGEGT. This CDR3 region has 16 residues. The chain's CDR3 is CASSYLGEGREETQYF. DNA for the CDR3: TGTGCCAGCAGTTACTTGGGGGAGGGCCGGGAGGAGACCCAGTACTTC.

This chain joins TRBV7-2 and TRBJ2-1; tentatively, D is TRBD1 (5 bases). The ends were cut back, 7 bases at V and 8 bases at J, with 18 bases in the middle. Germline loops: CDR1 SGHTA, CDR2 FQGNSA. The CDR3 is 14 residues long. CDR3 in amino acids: CASTPGATYDEQFF. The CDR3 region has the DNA TGTGCCAGCACCCCTGGGGCTACCTATGATGAGCAGTTCTTC.

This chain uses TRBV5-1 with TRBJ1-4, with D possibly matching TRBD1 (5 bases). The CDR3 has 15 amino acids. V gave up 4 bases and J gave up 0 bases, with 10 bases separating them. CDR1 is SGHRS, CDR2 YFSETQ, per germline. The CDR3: CASSAQQATNEKLFF. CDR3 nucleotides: TGCGCCAGCAGCGCGCAACAGGCAACTAATGAAAAACTGTTTTTT.